Below, one T cell receptor (beta chain) is given with its context. Its antigen is currently unknown. These data are taken from a study of cytomegalovirus exposure and HLA in healthy donors. Study conclusions and caveats: Later on, analysis showed that most CMV-associated TCR beta chains appeared to be HLA-restricted.

Germline CDR1 MNHEY, CDR2 SVGAGI. The CDR3 consists of 12 residues. V was clipped by 6 bases and J by 1 base; unmatched bases: 0. The PCR ran on 60 Vbeta and 13 Jbeta primers. Only in-frame clones appear in the TCRdb table, and some are missing; sequencing was by immunoSEQ multiplex PCR. The table includes around 67,000 clones, 78% detected once. The clonotype was recovered from a man aged 18 to 30 in good health and CMV-seropositive. The chain couples TRBV6-5 to TRBJ2-7; 7 bases line up with TRBD1. The sample was PBMCs. Written as DNA, the CDR3 is TGTGCCAGCAGACAGGGGTCCTACGAGCAGTACTTC. Translation: CASRQGSYEQYF.